This TCR beta chain was sequenced for a study of blood T cells in healthy people across ages. Each donor gave around 9.3 milliliters of peripheral blood. At least 6 micrograms of total RNA were extracted per sample. Study outcomes and limitations: Long-lived donors had more naive CD4+ cells and higher diversity than aged donors. Per million T cells, TCR beta diversity dropped about linearly as age rose.

On this clonotype itself: Its antigen is not identified.

The second PCR ran 7 to 11 cycles with a sample-barcoded 5' primer and J-beta primers. From the 5' RACE reads, TCRdb called clonotypes with MiXCR, one entry per CDR3 protein. The sample lists 700,000 to 1,000,000 distinct CDR3 sequences, 40% to 50% occurring once. The TCR comes from a man aged 55 to 70 in good health. Sequencing was done on a sample of blood.

The CDR3: CSASTGGQGRETQYF. CDR3 sequence (DNA): TGCAGTGCTTCTACCGGGGGACAGGGGCGGGAGACCCAGTACTTC. This rearrangement joins TRBV20-1 to TRBJ2-7; 10 bases map to TRBD1. The J call may be incorrect, as the DNA end agrees better with TRBJ2-5. The CDR3 is made up of 15 amino acids. Germline V CDR1 and CDR2: DFQATT, SNEGSKA (reference sequence).